This T cell receptor (beta chain) was recovered during a study of monozygotic twins with inflammatory bowel disease. Used for each TCR library was 3500 ng of total RNA. TCRdb reprocessed the 5' RACE reads and keeps a single row for each CDR3 protein, giving no DNA. This sample's table reports 310,000 or so distinct CDR3 sequences. The V gene's germline CDR1 is SGHRS and CDR2 YFSETQ. The CDR3 has 15 amino acids. General study results and limits: The data did not back a single strong IBD-associated clonotype or signal.

On this clonotype itself: Its specificity is unknown.

Material: blood. This receptor was identified in a human donor with ulcerative colitis or Crohn's disease, or a healthy co-twin of an affected twin (not recorded which). The rearrangement joins TRBV5-1 to TRBJ2-3; the TCRdb D gene call, TRBD1, has no DNA to confirm it. The CDR3 sequence: CASSLGPGKGDTQYF.